This T cell receptor (beta chain) emerged from a study of blood T cell repertoires in COVID-19. This clone appeared once. The assay was immunoSEQ multiplex PCR, and TCRdb's table has in-frame clones only and misses some. The sample lists a few hundred thousand clones; 88% were seen once. Trimming cost V 4 bases and J 1 base, with 10 bases left between them. This CDR3 contains 14 residues. Germline CDR1 reads SGHDN; CDR2 reads FVKESK. Material for sequencing was peripheral blood. The genes are TRBV14 and TRBJ1-1; D possibly corresponds to TRBD1 (5 bases). The sequence was collected from a woman between 40 and 55 years old who had recovered from COVID-19. The CDR3 DNA sequence: TGTGCCAGCAGCCCCTGGCAGGGGAACACTGAAGCTTTCTTT. This sequence encodes CASSPWQGNTEAFF.